The 31 T cell receptor beta chains reported below all come from one sample, sequenced in a study of blood T cell repertoires in COVID-19. Sequencing was performed with immunoSEQ multiplex PCR; in TCRdb, only in-frame clones are kept and a portion is missing. Of about 340,000 clones detected, about 89% appear once; the ten largest clones hold more than 5%. Sample: peripheral blood. Receptors originate from a woman in her forties or fifties with COVID-19, enrolled during active disease.

This chain links TRBV11-2 with TRBJ2-5, with 11 positions matching TRBD1. Germline CDR1 SGHAT, CDR2 FQNNGV. The CDR3 is 17 residues long. Unmatched junction bases numbered 11, after V lost 5 bases and J lost 3 bases. The CDR3 bases are TGTGCCAGCAGCGGACTATTAGGGGACAGGGGGAAAGAGACCCAGTACTTC. Amino acids: CASSGLLGDRGKETQYF.

The chain combines TRBV6-6 with TRBJ1-5, with D possibly matching TRBD1 (6 bases). Germline loops: CDR1 MNHNY, CDR2 SVGAGI (reference sequence). V was shortened by 5 bases and J by 5 bases, with 16 bases between the two germline ends. This CDR3 contains 15 residues. The CDR3 nucleotides are TGTGCCAGCAGTGACCCCACAGGGACCCATCAGCCCCAGCATTTT. This sequence encodes CASSDPTGTHQPQHF.

The rearrangement joins TRBV7-9 to TRBJ2-7; TRBD2 agrees at 11 bases. The germline gives CDR1 SEHNR, CDR2 FQNEAQ (reference sequence). The CDR3 runs 16 residues. The J segment lost 8 bases and the V segment lost 1 base, leaving 10 bases of the junction unmatched. This CDR3 is CASSLEASGRSSKQYF. The CDR3, as DNA: TGTGCCAGCAGCTTAGAGGCTAGCGGGAGGAGTTCGAAGCAGTACTTC.

The J gene is TRBJ2-5, the V gene TRBV2, with D perhaps matching TRBD2 (6 bases). CDR3 length equals 13 residues. Trimming took 6 bases from V and 3 from J, leaving 11 bases between them. In germline, CDR1 is SNHLY, CDR2 FYNNEI. The DNA of the CDR3 is TGTGCCAGCAGCCAGACTAGGGAAGAGACCCAGTACTTC. Residues: CASSQTREETQYF.

The V gene is TRBV11-2, the J gene TRBJ1-2, with a possible D match to TRBD1 (5 bases). Trimming stripped 5 bases from V and 8 bases from J, with 18 bases between. This CDR3 contains 14 residues. Germline CDR1 reads SGHAT; CDR2 reads FQNNGV. The CDR3 loop reads CASSRNPTDRGYTF. In DNA form, the CDR3 reads TGTGCCAGCAGCCGCAACCCGACAGACCGAGGCTACACCTTC.

This clone came up a few times. This rearrangement joins TRBV7-8 to TRBJ2-5; no definite D call. Trimming cost V 6 bases and J 0 bases, with 11 bases left between them. The CDR3 covers 14 residues. Germline V CDR1 and CDR2: SGHVS, FQNEAQ. The CDR3 DNA reads TGTGCCAGCAGTTTTTTCAGAAACCAAGAGACCCAGTACTTC. It yields the protein CASSFFRNQETQYF.

This clone is a singleton in its sample. The chain employs TRBV19 and TRBJ2-3; 7 bases match TRBD1. The germline V gene has CDR1 LNHDA and CDR2 SQIVND (reference sequence). CDR3 length: 16 amino acids. The J segment lost 0 bases and the V segment lost 4 bases, leaving 7 bases of the junction unmatched. The CDR3 nucleotides read TGTGCCAGTAGTACCCGTCGGACAGGTAGCACAGATACGCAGTATTTT. This sequence encodes CASSTRRTGSTDTQYF.

J is TRBJ2-2 and V is TRBV5-6; 7 positions agree with TRBD1. The junction had 9 bases not matched to a gene; V was cut back by 6 bases and J by 1 base. The CDR3 consists of 16 residues. CDR1 SGHDT and CDR2 YYEEEE come from the germline V gene. This chain's CDR3 is CASITGTAGNTGELFF. In DNA form, the CDR3 reads TGTGCCAGCATCACCGGGACAGCTGGGAACACCGGGGAGCTGTTTTTT.

The gene calls are TRBV6-6 and TRBJ2-2, with D possibly matching TRBD2 (6 bases). In germline, CDR1 is MNHNY, CDR2 SVGAGI (reference sequence). There are 16 residues in the CDR3. Trimming cost V 6 bases and J 0 bases, with 14 bases left between them. The CDR3: CASRVGGVANTGELFF. The CDR3 DNA sequence: TGTGCCAGCAGGGTGGGGGGAGTGGCGAACACCGGGGAGCTGTTTTTT.

The chain joins TRBV30 to TRBJ2-3, with 7 bases matching TRBD1. The CDR3 extends over 16 amino acids. Germline V gene sequence: CDR1 GTSNPN, CDR2 SVGIG (reference sequence). Losses at the gene ends were 1 base for V and 1 base for J; bases not matched to a gene: 8. As DNA, the CDR3 is TGTGCCTGGAGTGGCCGACAGGGCAGGGGCACAGATACGCAGTATTTT. Translation: CAWSGRQGRGTDTQYF.

The table lists this clone with a few counts. This chain joins TRBV23-1 and TRBJ1-5; D might be TRBD1 (6 bases). TRBV23-1 is marked as an open reading frame, function uncertain. Trimming took off 1 base at V and 3 bases at J, with 16 bases between the two ends. This CDR3 region has 17 residues. CDR3 sequence reads: CASSQLRFPGVNQPQHF. The CDR3 nucleotides are TGCGCCAGCAGTCAATTAAGATTCCCAGGGGTCAATCAGCCCCAGCATTTT.

Only a few counts were recorded for this clone. This rearrangement joins TRBV6-5 to TRBJ2-1; maybe TRBD1 (5 bases). Germline values: CDR1 MNHEY, CDR2 SVGAGI. The CDR3 consists of 15 residues. V was pared by 8 bases and J by 0 bases, with 14 bases between. The CDR3 nucleotides read TGTGCCAGCGGGAAGGGGTCGAGCTCCTACAATGAGCAGTTCTTC. Its protein product is CASGKGSSSYNEQFF.

This chain connects TRBV5-8 to TRBJ2-5; D is ambiguous. The CDR3 covers 12 residues. Looked up from germline, CDR1 is SGHTS and CDR2 is YDEGEE. Trimming stripped 2 bases from V and 5 bases from J, with 7 bases between. CDR3 coding DNA: TGTGCCAGCAGCTTCGGGTCTGAGACCCAGTACTTC. Protein sequence: CASSFGSETQYF.

V gene TRBV27 combines with J gene TRBJ2-7, with D possibly TRBD2 on 6 matching bases. The CDR3 spans 16 residues. CDR1 is MNHEY and CDR2 is SMNVEV in the germline V gene (reference sequence). V lost 3 bases, J lost 0 bases, and 15 bases lay in between. The CDR3 protein is CASSFGDPGVSYEQYF. The CDR3 nucleotides read TGTGCCAGCAGTTTTGGGGACCCGGGGGTCTCCTACGAGCAGTACTTC.

The sample holds a few counts of this clone. The V and J genes are TRBV19 and TRBJ2-1; 7 bases are a match to TRBD2. The CDR3 covers 15 residues. Germline CDR1 and CDR2: LNHDA and SQIVND (reference sequence). V trimming: 3 bases; J trimming: 8 bases; junction bases outside the gene matches: 10. CDR3 DNA: TGTGCCAGTAGTATGGTGGCGGGAGCATTTGATGAGCAGTTCTTC. Translation: CASSMVAGAFDEQFF.

V and J are TRBV6-5 and TRBJ2-1, with 11 bases that match TRBD2. The CDR3 sequence is 15 residues long. From germline, CDR1 is MNHEY and CDR2 SVGAGI. After removal of 6 bases from V and 5 bases from J, the junction contained 6 bases not matched to a gene. CDR3 nucleotide sequence: TGTGCCAGCAGCCAAGGACTAGCGGGCCACAATGAGCAGTTCTTC. Translating gives CASSQGLAGHNEQFF.

This sequence joins TRBV7-9 and TRBJ2-2, with unresolved D. Trimming took 1 base from V and 4 from J, leaving 16 bases between them. Germline V gene sequence: CDR1 SEHNR, CDR2 FQNEAQ (reference sequence). The CDR3 totals 17 residues. As DNA, the CDR3 is TGTGCCAGCAGCTTAGGTGTGGGTGGCCGGGTCACCGGGGAGCTGTTTTTT. Translating it yields CASSLGVGGRVTGELFF. The full variable domain, completed using reference TRBV7-9 and TRBJ2-2, is DTGVSQNPRHKITKRGQNVTFRCDPISEHNRLYWYRQTLGQGPEFLTYFQNEAQLEKSRLLSDRFSAERPKGSFSTLEIQRTEQGDSAMYLCASSLGVGGRVTGELFFGEGSRLTVL.

This rearrangement joins TRBV9 to TRBJ2-1, with TRBD2 identical over 10 bases. CDR1 is SGDLS and CDR2 is YYNGEE in the germline V gene. This CDR3 region has 15 residues. With V trimmed by 7 bases and J by 6 bases, 10 bases remained unmatched. The CDR3 is CASDLAGAKGNEQFF. For the CDR3, the DNA is TGTGCCAGCGACCTAGCGGGAGCCAAGGGCAATGAGCAGTTCTTC.

The genes are TRBV3-1 (or the pseudogene TRBV3-2) and TRBJ2-3, with 7 positions matching TRBD2. In germline, CDR1 is LGHDT, CDR2 YNNKEL (reference sequence). The CDR3 spans 18 residues. V lost 0 bases, J lost 0 bases, and 9 bases stayed unmatched. For the CDR3, the DNA is TGTGCCAGCAGCCAAGAGGATCTCGCGGGAGTTAGCACAGATACGCAGTATTTT. Translation: CASSQEDLAGVSTDTQYF.

This chain connects TRBV18 to TRBJ2-7; D possibly corresponds to TRBD1 (6 bases). This CDR3 spans 14 amino acids. V shed 6 bases and J shed 3 bases, with 15 bases lying between them. Looked up from germline, CDR1 is KGHSH and CDR2 is LQKENI. DNA for the CDR3: TGTGCCAGCTCGGGGGCCAGGCCACTCTACGAGCAGTACTTC. Protein product: CASSGARPLYEQYF. Full variable domain (remainder filled in from reference TRBV18 and TRBJ2-7): NAGVMQNPRHLVRRRGQEARLRCSPMKGHSHVYWYRQLPEEGLKFMVYLQKENIIDESGMPKERFSAEFPKEGPSILRIQQVVRGDSAAYFCASSGARPLYEQYFGPGTRLTVT.

The genes are TRBV6-1 and TRBJ1-5; 9 nucleotides match TRBD1. The CDR3 loop spans 16 amino acids. Germline V CDR1 and CDR2: MNHNS, SASEGT. V lost 2 bases and J lost 1; bases outside the gene matches: 3. The CDR3 spells CASSELGQGSNQPQHF. In DNA, the CDR3 is TGTGCCAGCAGTGAACTGGGACAGGGAAGCAATCAGCCCCAGCATTTT.

The chain recombines TRBV2 with TRBJ2-3, with 8 bases that match TRBD2. CDR3 length: 13 amino acids. Trimming took 5 bases from V and 14 from J; bases not matched to a gene: 12. From germline, CDR1 is SNHLY and CDR2 FYNNEI. Here the CDR3 reads CASSPLPGGRWYF. CDR3 DNA sequence: TGTGCCAGCAGTCCCCTCCCCGGCGGGAGGTGGTATTTT.

This clone showed up just once. The rearrangement joins TRBV29-1 to TRBJ2-1; the D is unclear. Germline V gene data show CDR1 as SQVTM and CDR2 as ANQGSEA. There are 13 residues in the CDR3. The V end lost 1 base, the J end lost 5 bases, and 9 bases lay between the germline ends. CDR3: CSVEVQRDNEQFF. For the CDR3, the DNA is TGCAGCGTTGAAGTCCAGCGCGACAATGAGCAGTTCTTC.

V and J are TRBV16 and TRBJ1-5, with D unclear. Germline V gene lookup returns CDR1 KGHSY and CDR2 FQNENV. This CDR3 has 15 amino acids. V lost 4 bases to trimming and J lost 6 bases, with 16 bases between them. CDR3 DNA sequence: TGTGCCAGCAGCCGCGAGGAAGGCTTAGGTCAGCCCCAGCATTTT. It encodes CASSREEGLGQPQHF.

The CDR3 sequence is CASSLAGGTEAFF. The CDR3 DNA reads TGTGCCAGCAGTTTAGCGGGGGGTACTGAAGCTTTCTTT. The chain couples TRBV12-3 or TRBV12-4 to TRBJ1-1; TRBD1 is a possible D gene (5 bases). V lost 0 bases and J lost 5, with 7 bases in between. The length of the CDR3 is 13 residues.

The chain joins TRBV19 to TRBJ1-2, with TRBD1 matching 8 bases. This CDR3 spans 15 amino acids. V lost 7 bases and J lost 3; bases outside the gene matches: 10. Germline V gene data show CDR1 as LNHDA and CDR2 as SQIVND (reference sequence). The CDR3 protein is CASITRTGRDYGYTF. The CDR3 DNA reads as TGTGCCAGTATCACCCGGACAGGGAGAGACTATGGCTACACCTTC.

The genes are TRBV4-3 and TRBJ1-1, with D maybe TRBD1 (5 bases). There are 15 residues in the CDR3. In germline, CDR1 is LGHNA, CDR2 YSLEER. V lost 0 bases and J 5 bases, leaving 13 bases between the germline ends. Written as DNA, the CDR3 is TGCGCCAGCAGCCAAGACGGGGGGTCTTGGACTGAAGCTTTCTTT. Translated, it gives CASSQDGGSWTEAFF.

The chain combines TRBV6-2 or TRBV6-3 with TRBJ2-2, with 7 bases fitting TRBD1. CDR1 MNHEY and CDR2 SVGEGT come from the germline V gene. This CDR3 comprises 14 residues. The V segment lost 5 bases and the J segment 7 bases; nucleotides outside the gene matches: 7. CDR3 DNA: TGTGCCAGCAGTATGAGGGGGCTTGGCGGGGAGCTGTTTTTT. This translates into CASSMRGLGGELFF.

The CDR3 DNA reads TGTGCCTTCGGCCGGGGCCCGCGGGGCGGGGAGCTGTTTTTT. Translated: CAFGRGPRGGELFF. The chain carries TRBV30 and TRBJ2-2; weak D call: TRBD2 (6 bases). The CDR3 covers 14 residues. Trimming removed 7 bases from V and 7 bases from J, with 19 bases in between. Germline V gene lookup returns CDR1 GTSNPN and CDR2 SVGIG (reference sequence).

This chain uses TRBV11-2 with TRBJ2-3, with D unresolved. Trimming removed 5 bases from V and 0 bases from J, with 15 bases in between. The V gene's germline CDR1 is SGHAT and CDR2 FQNNGV. The CDR3 contains 16 residues. CDR3: CASSLLRIPSTDTQYF. The DNA for the CDR3 is TGTGCCAGCAGCCTATTGCGGATTCCTAGCACAGATACGCAGTATTTT.

The table lists this clone with a count of one. The CDR3 DNA is TGCGCCAGCAGCCCGGGACAGGGGGAGACCCAGTACTTC. Its translation is CASSPGQGETQYF. The rearrangement links TRBV5-1 to TRBJ2-5; 10 bases map to TRBD1. V shed 4 bases and J 5 bases; nucleotides not matched to a gene: 2. Germline assignment: CDR1 SGHRS and CDR2 YFSETQ. The length of the CDR3 is 13 residues.